This note documents a single T cell receptor (beta chain) sequence. The record originates from a study of blood T cell repertoires in COVID-19. The wider study: The analysed material was cDNA or gDNA that came from T cells, B-cell-depleted T cells, or PBMCs.

Authors' processing steps: Amplification of reference gene primers was used by the study to estimate nucleated cell counts. Generated by immunoSEQ multiplex PCR, the TCRdb table keeps only in-frame clones and is missing some. V and J calls plus clone size are reproduced from that table; the DNA served to infer D and trimming. The table includes approximately 270,000 clones, roughly 89% detected once. The CDR3 has 14 amino acids. V shed 4 bases, J shed 5 bases, and the junction held 8 bases outside the gene matches. The germline V gene encodes CDR1 SGHRS and CDR2 YFSETQ. Sequences were obtained from peripheral blood. The sequence was obtained from a man in his fifties or sixties with acute or convalescent COVID-19. The chain employs TRBV5-1 and TRBJ2-7, with 8 bases that match TRBD2. CDR3 amino acids: CASSLSGGRNEQYF. Here the CDR3 DNA reads TGCGCCAGCAGCCTAAGCGGGGGCCGAAACGAGCAGTACTTC.